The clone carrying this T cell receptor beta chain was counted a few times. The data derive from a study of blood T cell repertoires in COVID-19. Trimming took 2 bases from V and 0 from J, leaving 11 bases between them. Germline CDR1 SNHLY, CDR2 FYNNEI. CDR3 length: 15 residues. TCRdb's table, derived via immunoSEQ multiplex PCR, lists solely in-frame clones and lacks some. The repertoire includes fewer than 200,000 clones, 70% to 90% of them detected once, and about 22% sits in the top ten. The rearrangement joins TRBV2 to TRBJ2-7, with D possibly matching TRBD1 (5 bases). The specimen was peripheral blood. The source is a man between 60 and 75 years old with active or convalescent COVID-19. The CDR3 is CASSELGLSSYEQYF. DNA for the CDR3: TGTGCCAGCAGTGAACTGGGGCTGAGCTCCTACGAGCAGTACTTC. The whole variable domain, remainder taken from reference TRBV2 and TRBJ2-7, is EPEVTQTPSHQVTQMGQEVILRCVPISNHLYFYWYRQILGQKVEFLVSFYNNEISEKSEIFDDQFSVERPDGSNFTLKIRSTKLEDSAMYFCASSELGLSSYEQYFGPGTRLTVT.